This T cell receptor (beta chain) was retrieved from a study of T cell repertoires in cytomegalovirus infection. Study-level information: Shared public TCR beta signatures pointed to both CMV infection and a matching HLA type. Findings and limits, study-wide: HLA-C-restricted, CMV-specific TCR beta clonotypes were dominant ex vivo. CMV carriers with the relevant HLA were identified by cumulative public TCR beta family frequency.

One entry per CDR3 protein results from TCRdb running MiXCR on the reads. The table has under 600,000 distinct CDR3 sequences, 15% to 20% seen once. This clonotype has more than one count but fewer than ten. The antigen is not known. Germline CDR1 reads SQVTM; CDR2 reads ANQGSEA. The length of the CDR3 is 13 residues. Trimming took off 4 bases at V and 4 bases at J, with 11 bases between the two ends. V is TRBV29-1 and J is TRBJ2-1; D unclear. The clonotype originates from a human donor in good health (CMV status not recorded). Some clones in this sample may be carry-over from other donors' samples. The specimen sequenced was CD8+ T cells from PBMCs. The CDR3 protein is CSVAGGRYNEQFF. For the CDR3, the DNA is TGCAGCGTTGCAGGCGGTCGATACAATGAGCAGTTCTTC.